This TCR beta chain is from a study of CD8+ T cells in alopecia areata. Sequencing relied on a cDNA template that was reverse transcribed from extracted RNA. Produced via immunoSEQ multiplex PCR; TCRdb's table is partial and in-frame only. This table holds roughly 200,000 clones, roughly 64% found once. The sample's treatment: oral pan-JAK inhibitor, 5-10 mg twice daily. The clonotype was recovered from a human donor with alopecia areata. Here the sequenced sample was CD8+ T cells sorted from blood, taken at week 24, from a patient treated with tofacitinib.

Here the CDR3 DNA reads TGTGCCATGAGGGCGGGGAACACCGGGGAGCTGTTTTTT. Translation: CAMRAGNTGELFF. The rearrangement uses TRBV6-5 and TRBJ2-2; D possibly corresponds to TRBD2 (5 bases). V was shortened by 10 bases and J by 1 base, with 10 bases between the two germline ends. The CDR3 length is 13 residues. CDR1 is MNHEY and CDR2 is SVGAGI in the germline V gene.